These T cell receptor beta chains were read from a single sample in a study of blood T cell repertoires in COVID-19. Generated by immunoSEQ multiplex PCR, the TCRdb table keeps only in-frame clones and is missing some. The profile covers 170,000 or so clones, with 80% to 85% appearing a single time and over 6.5% taken by the ten largest. Specimen: peripheral blood. These receptors originate from a woman aged 40 to 50 with COVID-19, enrolled during active disease. The CDR3 runs from the conserved cysteine through the conserved F or W. Fields, in order: V gene, clone size, J gene, D gene, CDR3 protein, CDR3 DNA. A D gene is named only where the DNA matches it firmly. Size is stated for part of the rows, as once, few or many counts, or as a class when the clone is expanded.

v_call: TRBV28; clone_size: -; j_call: TRBJ1-5; d_call: -; cdr3_aa: CASTYGVNQPQHF; cdr3_nt: TGTGCCAGCACTTACGGGGTAAATCAGCCCCAGCATTTT
v_call: TRBV24-1; clone_size: -; j_call: TRBJ1-2; d_call: -; cdr3_aa: CATSDLQSGYGYTF; cdr3_nt: TGTGCCACCAGTGATTTGCAGAGCGGCTATGGCTACACCTTC
v_call: TRBV19; clone_size: few; j_call: TRBJ2-1; d_call: -; cdr3_aa: CASSIDGGNEQFF; cdr3_nt: TGTGCCAGTAGTATAGATGGAGGTAATGAGCAGTTCTTC
v_call: TRBV9; clone_size: -; j_call: TRBJ2-3; d_call: TRBD2; cdr3_aa: CASSPTTSGRPADTQYF; cdr3_nt: TGTGCCAGCAGCCCGACTACTAGCGGGAGACCCGCAGATACGCAGTATTTT
v_call: TRBV27; clone_size: -; j_call: TRBJ1-4; d_call: TRBD1; cdr3_aa: CASSLSGSQGREKLFF; cdr3_nt: TGTGCCAGCAGTTTATCGGGATCACAGGGGCGGGAAAAACTGTTTTTT
v_call: TRBV7-9; clone_size: -; j_call: TRBJ2-7; d_call: -; cdr3_aa: CASSLGGRNYEQYF; cdr3_nt: TGTGCCAGCAGCTTAGGGGGCAGGAACTACGAGCAGTACTTC
v_call: TRBV9; clone_size: -; j_call: TRBJ2-4; d_call: -; cdr3_aa: CASSVDGVNTLIKNIQYF; cdr3_nt: TGTGCCAGCAGCGTAGACGGGGTCAACACCTTAATCAAAAACATTCAGTACTTC
v_call: TRBV6-5; clone_size: once; j_call: TRBJ1-1; d_call: -; cdr3_aa: CASRGTTAFF; cdr3_nt: TGTGCCAGCAGGGGTACTACGGCTTTCTTT
v_call: TRBV6-5; clone_size: -; j_call: TRBJ2-3; d_call: TRBD2; cdr3_aa: CASSYSGGGGLDTQYF; cdr3_nt: TGTGCCAGCAGTTACTCGGGCGGGGGAGGTTTGGATACGCAGTATTTT
v_call: TRBV2; clone_size: -; j_call: TRBJ1-5; d_call: -; cdr3_aa: CASSEKSGGLNNQPQHF; cdr3_nt: TGTGCCAGCAGTGAAAAGTCGGGGGGATTGAACAATCAGCCCCAGCATTTT
v_call: TRBV6-5; clone_size: once; j_call: TRBJ2-3; d_call: -; cdr3_aa: CASSSPGIGTDTQYF; cdr3_nt: TGTGCCAGCAGTTCTCCGGGGATCGGGACAGATACGCAGTATTTT
v_call: TRBV6-4; clone_size: -; j_call: TRBJ2-3; d_call: -; cdr3_aa: CASSDQNTDTQYF; cdr3_nt: TGTGCCAGCAGTGACCAGAACACAGATACGCAGTATTTT